This entry is about one T cell receptor beta chain. Its antigen is not known. This sample stems from a study of shared clonotypes between healthy human individuals. The study, taken as a whole, reports: An effect of sequencing depth on clonotype sharing among donors was expected.

V lost 0 bases to trimming and J lost 7 bases; unmatched junction nucleotides: 5. Germline V lookup: CDR1 SGHRS, CDR2 YFSETQ. The CDR3 covers 15 residues. Researchers ran the assay at a deep level. Template for every sorted-subset replicate PCR totaled 150 to 250 ng DNA, around 32,000 T cell genomes. The table came from immunoSEQ multiplex PCR; TCRdb's copy has only in-frame clones and leaves some out. The table includes over a million clones, around 97% detected once. The source of this sequence is a man aged 25-45 years in good health. Specimen: naive CD4+ T cells sorted from blood. Subset in this sample: CD45RA+ positively selected. V gene TRBV5-1 combines with J gene TRBJ1-5; 9 positions agree with TRBD1. Written as DNA, the CDR3 is TGCGCCAGCAGCTTGGCCTCGGGACAGGGCCAGCCCCAGCATTTT. Protein product: CASSLASGQGQPQHF.